The 12 T cell receptor beta chains below all came from one sample that was sequenced in a study of Graves' ophthalmopathy and Graves' hyperthyroidism. RNA transcripts were the template, and TCR beta CDR3 regions were amplified from them. HTBI-primed RT-PCR formed the first round, and a multiplex PCR formed the second. TCRdb re-derived calls from the multiplex PCR reads in MiXCR, one entry per CDR3 protein. The sample lists 740,000 or so distinct CDR3 sequences; around 40% were seen once. The material sequenced was peripheral blood. The receptors were sampled from an adult man with Graves' ophthalmopathy.

The chain employs TRBV2 and TRBJ1-2; TRBD1 agrees at 7 bases. This CDR3 contains 16 residues. In germline, CDR1 is SNHLY, CDR2 FYNNEI. The V segment lost 5 bases and the J segment 0 bases; nucleotides outside the gene matches: 9. This CDR3 reads CASSFGGQTANYGYTF. The CDR3 nucleotides read TGTGCCAGCAGTTTCGGGGGACAGACCGCTAACTATGGCTACACCTTC.

This clonotype was recorded many times. The chain employs TRBV10-3 and TRBJ2-5; 8 nucleotides line up with TRBD2. The CDR3 has 12 residues. CDR1 ENHRY and CDR2 SYGVKD come from the germline V gene. Germline trimming cut 6 bases from V and 5 bases from J; bases unmatched to any gene: 2. CDR3 DNA: TGTGCCATCAGAGGCGGGAGGGAGACCCAGTACTTC. It encodes CAIRGGRETQYF.

Turning to this clonotype: One end of the junction fails to match germline, which may point to a read error. The DNA for the CDR3 is TGTGCCAGCAGTTCCGGAGCCTCCTATAATTCACCCCTCCACTTT. This sequence encodes CASSSGASYNSPLHF. The J gene is TRBJ1-6, the V gene TRBV10-3; D gene ambiguous. CDR3 length: 15 amino acids. Per germline, CDR1 ENHRY and CDR2 SYGVKD.

As concerns this clonotype: The junction departs from germline at one end; a sequencing error may be responsible. The J gene is TRBJ2-7, the V gene TRBV7-2, with no clear D. The CDR3 totals 11 residues. The V gene's germline CDR1 is SGHTA and CDR2 FQGNSA. CDR3 region: CASSSGYGQYF. The CDR3 DNA reads TGTGCCAGCAGCTCCGGATACGGGCAGTACTTC.

The chain recombines TRBV7-2 with TRBJ2-1; TRBD1 matches 8 bases. Germline V gives CDR1 SGHTA, CDR2 FQGNSA. J lost 2 bases, V lost 4 bases, and 4 bases had no gene match. The CDR3 is made up of 15 amino acids. The CDR3 DNA is TGTGCCAGCAGCTCAAGACAGGGGACCTACAATGAGCAGTTCTTC. Protein product: CASSSRQGTYNEQFF. The entire variable domain, with the rest obtained from reference TRBV7-2 and TRBJ2-1, is as follows: GAGVSQSPSNKVTEKGKDVELRCDPISGHTALYWYRQSLGQGLEFLIYFQGNSAPDKSGLPSDRFSAERTGGSVSTLTIQRTQQEDSAVYLCASSSRQGTYNEQFFGPGTRLTVL.

The rearrangement links TRBV7-9 to TRBJ2-2; tentatively, D is TRBD1 or TRBD2 (5 bases each). Germline assignment: CDR1 SEHNR and CDR2 FQNEAQ (reference sequence). The CDR3 runs to 16 residues. The V end lost 6 bases, the J end lost 4 bases, and 18 bases lay between the germline ends. CDR3 DNA: TGTGCCAGCAGTTACTCTTCCGGGACGGTCACCGGGGAGCTGTTTTTT. Amino acid sequence: CASSYSSGTVTGELFF.

In this sample, this clonotype turned up many times. The V gene is TRBV10-3, the J gene TRBJ2-7; 7 nucleotides line up with TRBD1. Germline V gives CDR1 ENHRY, CDR2 SYGVKD. The ends lost 7 bases at V and 0 bases at J; junction bases unmatched: 6. The CDR3 extends over 14 amino acids. This CDR3 reads CAITQGVGSYEQYF. Written as DNA, the CDR3 is TGTGCCATCACCCAGGGGGTGGGCTCCTACGAGCAGTACTTC.

The rearrangement uses TRBV12-3 or TRBV12-4 and TRBJ1-1, with a weak D call TRBD1 (6 bases). This CDR3 is 14 amino acids long. V lost 6 bases and J lost 5, with 16 bases in between. The CDR3, as DNA: TGTGCCAGCAGAGGCGTCGACAGGCGTACTGAAGCTTTCTTT. It yields the protein CASRGVDRRTEAFF.

The rearrangement links TRBV7-8 to TRBJ1-5; TRBD1 aligns across 10 bases. The CDR3 contains 14 residues. V was clipped by 5 bases and J by 6 bases; unmatched bases: 4. In germline, CDR1 is SGHVS, CDR2 FQNEAQ. CDR3 residues: CASSQDRGRQPQHF. The CDR3 nucleotides are TGTGCCAGCAGCCAAGACAGGGGGCGTCAGCCCCAGCATTTT.

This clonotype was counted ten times or more. The genes are TRBV7-2 and TRBJ2-5, with 8 bases that match TRBD2. Germline V gives CDR1 SGHTA, CDR2 FQGNSA. The CDR3 is 15 residues long. J gave up 1 base and V 5 bases, and 6 bases lay outside the gene matches. CDR3 in DNA: TGTGCCAGCAGCCCATTAGCGGGACTCCAAGAGACCCAGTACTTC. This sequence encodes CASSPLAGLQETQYF.

This clonotype was counted only a few times. For the CDR3, the DNA is TGTGCCAGCAGCGTCTCCCACACGGGACCGAGGAGGGAGCAGTACTTC. As protein: CASSVSHTGPRREQYF. The V and J genes are TRBV9 and TRBJ2-7; the D gene could be TRBD1 or TRBD2 (5 bases each). The V and J ends lost 2 bases and 7 bases respectively, with 22 bases between them. CDR1 is SGDLS and CDR2 is YYNGEE in the germline V gene. This CDR3 spans 16 amino acids.

This clonotype was found many times. This rearrangement joins TRBV10-3 to TRBJ2-2; the match to TRBD2 covers 7 bases. Germline trimming cut 6 bases from V and 4 bases from J; bases unmatched to any gene: 2. The CDR3 is made up of 13 amino acids. Germline CDR1 reads ENHRY; CDR2 reads SYGVKD. The CDR3 sequence: CAIRGGPTGELFF. DNA for the CDR3: TGTGCCATCAGGGGAGGGCCCACCGGGGAGCTGTTTTTT.